Listed here are 23 T cell receptor beta chains from one sample, sequenced in a study of blood T cells in healthy people across ages. Primed by a sample-barcoded 5' primer and a J-beta primer mix, a second PCR proceeded for 7 to 11 cycles. TCRdb reprocessed the 5' RACE reads with MiXCR, giving one entry per CDR3 protein. The table records 1.5 million to 2 million distinct CDR3 sequences, approximately 50% of them present only once. Sequencing was performed on blood. Source of these receptors: a woman aged 40-49 years in good health.

This clonotype was counted between two and nine times. V gene TRBV7-2 combines with J gene TRBJ2-7; 7 positions agree with TRBD2. Germline loops: CDR1 SGHTA, CDR2 FQGNSA. This CDR3 comprises 12 residues. V was pared by 6 bases and J by 6 bases, with 5 bases of the junction left unmatched. The CDR3 reads CASRIGGSEQYF. In nucleotides, the CDR3 is TGTGCCAGCAGAATCGGGGGGAGCGAGCAGTACTTC.

This clonotype was counted between two and nine times. The chain joins TRBV9 to TRBJ1-6; 11 nucleotides agree with TRBD1. CDR1 SGDLS and CDR2 YYNGEE come from the germline V gene. With V trimmed by 4 bases and J by 8 bases, 5 bases remained unmatched. This CDR3 has 15 amino acids. CDR3 in amino acids: CASSPMGQGDSPLHF. CDR3 nucleotide sequence: TGTGCCAGCAGCCCGATGGGACAGGGGGATTCACCCCTCCACTTT. Looking up the rest from reference TRBV9 and TRBJ1-6 gives the full variable domain: DSGVTQTPKHLITATGQRVTLRCSPRSGDLSVYWYQQSLDQGLQFLIQYYNGEERAKGNILERFSAQQFPDLHSELNLSSLELGDSALYFCASSPMGQGDSPLHFGNGTRLTVT.

The chain links TRBV3-1 to TRBJ2-5, with 8 positions matching TRBD2. J lost 5 bases, V lost 5 bases, and 10 bases had no gene match. Germline V gene lookup returns CDR1 LGHDT and CDR2 YNNKEL (reference sequence). The CDR3 is 15 residues long. The CDR3 loop reads CASSNSGTRSETQYF. DNA for the CDR3: TGTGCCAGCAGCAATTCGGGGACTAGGTCCGAGACCCAGTACTTC.

The sample holds one count of this clonotype. V and J are TRBV6-2 or TRBV6-3 and TRBJ2-3; TRBD2 might be the D (5 bases). V was shortened by 2 bases and J by 2 bases, with 11 bases between the two germline ends. CDR3 length: 15 residues. Germline V lookup: CDR1 MNHEY, CDR2 SVGEGT. This CDR3 is CASSYLGGYTDTQYF. CDR3 nucleotides: TGTGCCAGCAGTTACCTAGGCGGGTACACAGATACGCAGTATTTT.

The genes are TRBV3-1 and TRBJ2-1, with 10 bases identical to TRBD1. Unmatched junction bases numbered 6, after V lost 6 bases and J lost 7 bases. This CDR3 has 14 amino acids. In germline, CDR1 is LGHDT, CDR2 YNNKEL (reference sequence). CDR3 DNA: TGTGCCAGCAGACGACAGGGGGCAACGAATGAGCAGTTCTTC. Its protein is CASRRQGATNEQFF.

This sequence joins TRBV12-3 or TRBV12-4 and TRBJ2-5, with D unresolved. The DNA matches TRBJ2-7 better at its end, which makes the J call doubtful. This CDR3 is built from 14 residues. CDR3 in amino acids: CASSLNRANYEQYF. The CDR3 bases are TGTGCCAGCAGTTTAAATAGGGCGAACTACGAGCAGTACTTC.

The chain uses TRBV6-2 or TRBV6-3 and TRBJ2-3; TRBD1 is a possible D gene (6 bases). V was clipped by 8 bases and J by 7 bases, with 16 bases between them. Germline V gene sequence: CDR1 MNHEY, CDR2 SVGEGT. The CDR3 is 13 residues long. CDR3 region: CASRGQSRNTQYF. The CDR3 nucleotides read TGTGCCAGCCGAGGACAGTCACGAAATACGCAGTATTTT.

The rearrangement links TRBV9 to TRBJ2-7, with D perhaps being TRBD1 or TRBD2 (5 bases each). Per the germline V gene, CDR1 is SGDLS and CDR2 is YYNGEE. The CDR3 length is 16 residues. V was cut by 0 bases and J by 3 bases, with 16 bases left in between. CDR3 region: CASSVATGQRDYEQYF. The DNA for the CDR3 is TGTGCCAGCAGCGTAGCTACGGGGCAGAGAGACTACGAGCAGTACTTC.

The chain joins TRBV4-1 to TRBJ1-2; D is ambiguous. Trimming took 0 bases from V and 4 from J, leaving 6 bases between them. This CDR3 region has 13 residues. The V gene's germline CDR1 is MGHRA and CDR2 YSYEKL. Here the CDR3 reads CASSQEESYGYTF. The CDR3 coding sequence is TGCGCCAGCAGCCAAGAAGAGTCCTATGGCTACACCTTC.

In this sample, this clonotype turned up a few times. V and J are TRBV27 and TRBJ2-3; the match to TRBD2 covers 9 bases. J gave up 5 bases and V 6 bases, and 9 bases lay outside the gene matches. The germline V gene encodes CDR1 MNHEY and CDR2 SMNVEV (reference sequence). The CDR3 is 15 residues long. The CDR3 region is CASRIAGAPGDTQYF. The CDR3 nucleotides are TGTGCCAGCAGAATAGCGGGGGCTCCAGGAGATACGCAGTATTTT.

The rearrangement joins TRBV5-6 to TRBJ1-2; the D is unclear. Looked up from germline, CDR1 is SGHDT and CDR2 is YYEEEE. Trimming left V 4 bases short and J 3 bases short, with 16 bases between. This CDR3 contains 15 residues. CDR3 DNA sequence: TGTGCCAGCAGCCCAAGACCATCCCACTACTATGGCTACACCTTC. This sequence encodes CASSPRPSHYYGYTF.

This clonotype came up a few times. The chain carries TRBV12-3 or TRBV12-4 and TRBJ2-1, with D perhaps matching TRBD2 (5 bases). This CDR3 spans 12 amino acids. Trimming took off 5 bases at V and 5 bases at J, with 7 bases between the two ends. CDR3 protein: CASSDYHNEQFF. DNA of the CDR3: TGTGCCAGCAGTGACTACCACAATGAGCAGTTCTTC.

The chain employs TRBV28 and TRBJ1-2; TRBD1 agrees at 8 bases. The ends lost 4 bases at V and 3 bases at J; junction bases unmatched: 16. Germline V gene sequence: CDR1 MDHEN, CDR2 SYDVKM. This CDR3 comprises 18 residues. The CDR3 DNA reads TGTGCCAGCAGTTCACCCAACTCTCGGACAGGGAATCACTATGGCTACACCTTC. This gives the protein CASSSPNSRTGNHYGYTF.

This sequence joins TRBV7-2 and TRBJ1-1; D is undetermined. This CDR3 contains 13 residues. CDR1 and CDR2 from the germline V gene are SGHTA and FQGNSA. The V and J ends lost 5 bases and 8 bases respectively, with 15 bases between them. The CDR3 reads CASSPMFIGEAFF. The CDR3, as DNA: TGTGCCAGCAGCCCCATGTTTATCGGGGAAGCTTTCTTT.

This sequence joins TRBV6-5 and TRBJ2-5; 9 bases agree with TRBD1. Germline V gene sequence: CDR1 MNHEY, CDR2 SVGAGI. There are 15 residues in the CDR3. After removal of 5 bases from V and 5 bases from J, the junction contained 9 bases not matched to a gene. The CDR3 here is CASSITGGVGETQYF. DNA of the CDR3: TGTGCCAGCAGTATCACAGGGGGCGTGGGGGAGACCCAGTACTTC.

The chain couples TRBV29-1 to TRBJ1-1; D possibly corresponds to TRBD1 (6 bases). Germline V gene lookup returns CDR1 SQVTM and CDR2 ANQGSEA. Trimming took 3 bases from V and 4 from J, leaving 15 bases between them. The CDR3 is made up of 14 amino acids. CDR3 nucleotide sequence: TGCAGCGTTGATAATTCAGGGGCCGGCACTGAAGCTTTCTTT. It encodes CSVDNSGAGTEAFF.

This clonotype was recorded a few times. The genes are TRBV20-1 and TRBJ2-3; TRBD2 agrees at 9 bases. The V gene's germline CDR1 is DFQATT and CDR2 SNEGSKA (reference sequence). V lost 5 bases, J lost 0 bases, and 3 bases stayed unmatched. This CDR3 has 14 residues. The DNA of the CDR3 is TGCAGTGCTCAGCGGGGGGTTAGCACAGATACGCAGTATTTT. Its protein product is CSAQRGVSTDTQYF.

This clonotype was counted only a few times. V and J are TRBV7-2 and TRBJ2-3, with TRBD2 matching over 8 bases. J was trimmed by 2 bases and V by 5 bases; bases with no gene match: 9. This CDR3 has 16 amino acids. Looked up from germline, CDR1 is SGHTA and CDR2 is FQGNSA. Here the CDR3 reads CASSIRGGSSTDTQYF. The CDR3, as DNA: TGTGCCAGCAGCATACGGGGGGGCTCTTCCACAGATACGCAGTATTTT.

The gene calls are TRBV5-6 and TRBJ2-7, with D perhaps assigned TRBD1 or TRBD2 (5 bases each). V was cut by 3 bases and J by 3 bases, with 16 bases left in between. From germline, CDR1 is SGHDT and CDR2 YYEEEE. This CDR3 has 15 amino acids. The CDR3 DNA reads TGTGCCAGCAGCTCCCGGGACGGTGGGGACTACGAGCAGTACTTC. Protein product: CASSSRDGGDYEQYF.

On this clonotype itself: A read error may account for a junction end that differs from germline. V and J are TRBV5-1 and TRBJ2-7; D call uncertain. Germline values: CDR1 SGHRS, CDR2 YFSETQ. CDR3 length: 14 residues. The CDR3 here is CASALITGTYGQYF. The DNA of the CDR3 is TGCGCCAGCGCTTTGATAACCGGAACCTACGGGCAGTACTTC.

This chain uses TRBV5-1 with TRBJ2-1, with 14 bases that match TRBD2. CDR1 is SGHRS and CDR2 is YFSETQ in the germline V gene. Losses at the gene ends were 7 bases for V and 0 bases for J; bases not matched to a gene: 9. The CDR3 runs to 18 residues. CDR3 residues: CASQPGLAGAISYNEQFF. CDR3 sequence (DNA): TGCGCCAGCCAACCGGGACTAGCGGGGGCGATCTCCTACAATGAGCAGTTCTTC. Supplemented by reference TRBV5-1 and TRBJ2-1, the full variable domain reads KAGVTQTPRYLIKTRGQQVTLSCSPISGHRSVSWYQQTPGQGLQFLFEYFSETQRNKGNFPGRFSGRQFSNSRSEMNVSTLELGDSALYLCASQPGLAGAISYNEQFFGPGTRLTVL.

This rearrangement joins TRBV20-1 to TRBJ2-1; 15 nucleotides agree with TRBD2. The CDR3 is made up of 17 amino acids. In germline, CDR1 is DFQATT, CDR2 SNEGSKA (reference sequence). Trimming removed 6 bases from V and 1 base from J; junction bases left unmatched: 7. CDR3 loop: CSARTSGGARSYNEQFF. The CDR3, as DNA: TGCAGTGCCCGGACTAGCGGGGGGGCTCGGTCCTACAATGAGCAGTTCTTC.

This chain connects TRBV18 to TRBJ2-7; 8 bases agree with TRBD2. There are 15 residues in the CDR3. V lost 3 bases to trimming and J lost 4 bases; unmatched junction nucleotides: 8. The V gene's germline CDR1 is KGHSH and CDR2 LQKENI. In DNA, the CDR3 is TGTGCCAGCTCACCGACCGGGACTAGAATTTACGAGCAGTACTTC. Translation: CASSPTGTRIYEQYF.